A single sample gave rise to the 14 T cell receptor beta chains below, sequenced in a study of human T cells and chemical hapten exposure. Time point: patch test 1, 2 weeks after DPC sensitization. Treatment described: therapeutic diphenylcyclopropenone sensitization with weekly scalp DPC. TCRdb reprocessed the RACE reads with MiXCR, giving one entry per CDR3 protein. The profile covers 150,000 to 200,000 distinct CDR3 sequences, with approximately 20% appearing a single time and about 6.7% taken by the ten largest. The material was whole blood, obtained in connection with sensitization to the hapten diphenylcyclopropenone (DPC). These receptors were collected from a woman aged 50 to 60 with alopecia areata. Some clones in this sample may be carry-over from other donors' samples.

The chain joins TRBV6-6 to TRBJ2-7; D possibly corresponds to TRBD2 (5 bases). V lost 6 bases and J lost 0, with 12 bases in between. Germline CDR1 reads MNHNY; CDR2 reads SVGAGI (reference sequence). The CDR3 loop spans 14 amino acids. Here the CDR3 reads CASRFGLLSYEQYF. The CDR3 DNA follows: TGTGCCAGCAGATTTGGACTGCTCTCCTACGAGCAGTACTTC.

CDR3 nucleotide sequence: TGTGCCAGCAGTTACTCCAACCTTCAATTTACCTACGAGCAGTACTTC. Its protein is CASSYSNLQFTYEQYF. The rearrangement links TRBV6-6 to TRBJ2-7; unclear D gene. Germline-derived CDR1 and CDR2 are MNHNY and SVGAGI (reference sequence). With 0 bases removed from V and 2 bases from J, the gap between germline ends came to 14 bases. This CDR3 comprises 16 residues.

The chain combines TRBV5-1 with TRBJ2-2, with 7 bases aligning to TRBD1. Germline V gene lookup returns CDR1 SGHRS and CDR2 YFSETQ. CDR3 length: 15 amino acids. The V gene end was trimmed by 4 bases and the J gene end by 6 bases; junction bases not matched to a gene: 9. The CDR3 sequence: CASSQGTDGSGELFF. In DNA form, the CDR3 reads TGCGCCAGCAGCCAGGGGACAGACGGGTCCGGGGAGCTGTTTTTT.

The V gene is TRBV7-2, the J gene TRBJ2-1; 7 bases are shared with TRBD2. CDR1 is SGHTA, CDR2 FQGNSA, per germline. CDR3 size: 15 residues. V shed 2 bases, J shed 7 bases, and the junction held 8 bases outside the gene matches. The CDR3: CASSLRREWNNEQFF. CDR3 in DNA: TGTGCCAGCAGCTTAAGGCGGGAGTGGAATAATGAGCAGTTCTTC.

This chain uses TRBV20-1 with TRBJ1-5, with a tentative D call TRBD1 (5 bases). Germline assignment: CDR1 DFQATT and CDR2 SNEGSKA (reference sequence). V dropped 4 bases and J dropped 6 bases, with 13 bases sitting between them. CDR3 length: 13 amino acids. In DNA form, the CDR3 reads TGCAGTGCTACAACCGGGGGATCTCAGCCCCAGCATTTT. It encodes CSATTGGSQPQHF.

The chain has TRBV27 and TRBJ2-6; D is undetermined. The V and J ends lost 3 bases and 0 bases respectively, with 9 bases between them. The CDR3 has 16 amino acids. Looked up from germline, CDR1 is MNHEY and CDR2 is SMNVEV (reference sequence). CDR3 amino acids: CASSFLGLSGANVLTF. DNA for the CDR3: TGTGCCAGCAGTTTTCTTGGCCTCTCTGGGGCCAACGTCCTGACTTTC.

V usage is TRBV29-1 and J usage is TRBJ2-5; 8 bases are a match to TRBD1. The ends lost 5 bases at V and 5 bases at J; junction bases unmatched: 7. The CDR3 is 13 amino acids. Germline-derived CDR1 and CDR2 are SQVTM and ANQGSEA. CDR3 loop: CSVQGQAGETQYF. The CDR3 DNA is TGCAGCGTTCAGGGACAGGCGGGGGAGACCCAGTACTTC.

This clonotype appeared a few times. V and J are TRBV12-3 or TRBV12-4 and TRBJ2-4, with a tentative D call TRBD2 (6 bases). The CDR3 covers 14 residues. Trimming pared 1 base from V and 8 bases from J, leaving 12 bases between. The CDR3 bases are TGTGCCAGCAGTTTAGGACGGGAGTCTGACATTCAGTACTTC. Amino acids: CASSLGRESDIQYF.

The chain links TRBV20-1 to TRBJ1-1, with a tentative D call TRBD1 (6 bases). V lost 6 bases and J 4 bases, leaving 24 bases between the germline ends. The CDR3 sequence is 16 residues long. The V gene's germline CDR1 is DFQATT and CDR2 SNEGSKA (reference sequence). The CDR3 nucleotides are TGCAGTGCCCACTTCGGATGGGACGGCAGGGGCACTGAAGCTTTCTTT. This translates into CSAHFGWDGRGTEAFF.

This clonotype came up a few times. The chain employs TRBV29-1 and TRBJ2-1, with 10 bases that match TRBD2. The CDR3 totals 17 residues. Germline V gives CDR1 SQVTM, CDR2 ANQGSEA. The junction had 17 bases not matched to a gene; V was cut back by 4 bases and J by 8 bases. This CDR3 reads CSVGEELAGRVRYEQFF. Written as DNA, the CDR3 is TGCAGCGTTGGAGAGGAACTAGCGGGAAGGGTCCGCTATGAGCAGTTCTTC.

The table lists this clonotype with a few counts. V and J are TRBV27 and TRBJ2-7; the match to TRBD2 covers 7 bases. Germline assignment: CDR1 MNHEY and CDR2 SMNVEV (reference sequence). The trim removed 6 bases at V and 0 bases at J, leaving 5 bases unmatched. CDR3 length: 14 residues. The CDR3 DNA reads TGTGCCAGCAGAGGGAGCGGGGCCTCCTACGAGCAGTACTTC. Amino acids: CASRGSGASYEQYF.

CDR3 protein: CASSFFSGGGIPRSNTGELFF. The CDR3 coding sequence is TGTGCCAGCAGCTTCTTTAGCGGAGGCGGCATACCCCGATCGAACACCGGGGAGCTGTTTTTT. The chain uses TRBV11-3 and TRBJ2-2; TRBD2 might be the D (6 bases). V lost 3 bases and J lost 0, with 26 bases in between. The length of the CDR3 is 21 residues. Germline CDR1 SGHNT, CDR2 YENEEA.

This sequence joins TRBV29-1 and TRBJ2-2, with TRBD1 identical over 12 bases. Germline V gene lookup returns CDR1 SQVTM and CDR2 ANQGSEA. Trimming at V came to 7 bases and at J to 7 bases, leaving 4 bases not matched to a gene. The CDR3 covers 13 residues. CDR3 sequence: CSAGQGAIGELFF. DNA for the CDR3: TGCAGCGCGGGACAGGGGGCTATCGGGGAGCTGTTTTTT.

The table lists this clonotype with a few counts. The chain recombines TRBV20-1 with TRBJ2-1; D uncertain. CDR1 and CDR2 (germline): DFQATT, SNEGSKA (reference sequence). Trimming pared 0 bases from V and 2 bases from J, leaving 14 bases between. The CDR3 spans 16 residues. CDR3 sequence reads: CSARDPAGLTYNEQFF. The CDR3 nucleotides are TGCAGTGCTAGAGATCCGGCCGGGTTGACCTACAATGAGCAGTTCTTC.